This entry describes one T cell receptor beta chain. CDR3 length: 13 residues. Per germline, CDR1 SGHRS and CDR2 YFSETQ. With 0 bases removed from V and 8 bases from J, the gap between germline ends came to 11 bases. This entry is derived from a study of blood T cell repertoires in COVID-19. Across the study: The origin of the acute and convalescent COVID-19 samples was the United States, Italy and Spain.

Data came from immunoSEQ multiplex PCR; TCRdb stores just in-frame clones and leaves some out. Of around 230,000 clones in the sample, about 88% were seen once. This study enrolled people aged about 18 to 100 from around 26 US geographic areas. The sequenced material came from PBMCs or T cells enriched from blood (not recorded which). The receptor was isolated from a woman under 40 who had recovered from COVID-19. This chain connects TRBV5-1 to TRBJ1-2, with D tentatively TRBD1 (6 bases). In DNA form, the CDR3 reads TGCGCCAGCAGCTTGGAGGGTCAGGGGGGCTACACCTTC. Amino acids: CASSLEGQGGYTF. The variable domain in full, completed from reference TRBV5-1 and TRBJ1-2, reads KAGVTQTPRYLIKTRGQQVTLSCSPISGHRSVSWYQQTPGQGLQFLFEYFSETQRNKGNFPGRFSGRQFSNSRSEMNVSTLELGDSALYLCASSLEGQGGYTFGSGTRLTVV.